This T cell receptor beta chain stems from a study of siplizumab effects on memory and regulatory T cells. Notes on the study in general: Siplizumab, the agent tested, significantly reduced alloreactive sequences traceable to unstimulated CD4+ memory cells.

In this sample, this clone turned up once. The antigen is not known. The repertoire was sequenced with immunoSEQ multiplex PCR; TCRdb's copy has only in-frame clones and lacks some. The repertoire consists of tens of thousands of clones, with roughly 90% occurring once and the leading ten covering over 1.5%. This CDR3 has 17 residues. The germline V gene has CDR1 SGHDN and CDR2 FVKESK. Trimming removed 4 bases from V and 7 bases from J, with 22 bases in between. Material for sequencing was Tregs sorted from blood. The genes are TRBV14 and TRBJ1-4, with D tentatively TRBD1 (5 bases). The TCR comes from a human donor in good health. This CDR3 reads CASSLRPVGARGEKLFF. The CDR3 coding sequence is TGTGCCAGCAGCCTCCGCCCTGTAGGGGCGCGAGGTGAAAAACTGTTTTTT.